One sample yielded the 9 T cell receptor beta chains listed below, sequenced in a study of CD8 T cells in ankylosing spondylitis. Using its own MiXCR run on the 5' RACE reads, TCRdb lists one record per CDR3 protein. The sample lists 100,000 to 150,000 distinct CDR3 sequences; approximately 10% were seen once. The sample taken for sequencing was blood, either unsorted or a sorted T cell fraction (not recorded which). Receptors originate from a male donor with ankylosing spondylitis or in good health (not recorded which).

This chain joins TRBV30 and TRBJ2-1; 11 nucleotides align to TRBD2. CDR1 is GTSNPN and CDR2 is SVGIG in the germline V gene (reference sequence). This CDR3 spans 16 amino acids. V trimming: 2 bases; J trimming: 4 bases; junction bases outside the gene matches: 7. The CDR3 reads CAWSTRTSGLYNEQFF. CDR3 sequence (DNA): TGTGCCTGGAGTACAAGGACTAGCGGGTTGTACAATGAGCAGTTCTTC.

The rearrangement joins TRBV27 to TRBJ2-5; TRBD1 aligns across 9 bases. The ends lost 5 bases at V and 4 bases at J; junction bases unmatched: 14. The CDR3 is 17 residues long. From germline, CDR1 is MNHEY and CDR2 SMNVEV (reference sequence). The CDR3 coding sequence is TGTGCCAGCAGTCCAGATAGACAGGGGGTGGCTGGAGAGACCCAGTACTTC. Its protein product is CASSPDRQGVAGETQYF.

This clonotype was observed many times. The rearrangement uses TRBV4-2 and TRBJ2-3; tentative D call: TRBD1 (6 bases). The CDR3 spans 13 residues. The germline V and J ends were trimmed by 0 bases and 12 bases, with 13 bases remaining between them. The germline gives CDR1 LGHNA, CDR2 YNFKEQ. The CDR3 sequence: CASSQEGDTVQYF. In DNA, the CDR3 is TGTGCCAGCAGCCAAGAGGGGGACACCGTCCAGTATTTT.

This chain links TRBV15 with TRBJ2-3; TRBD2 aligns across 7 bases. The germline V gene encodes CDR1 LNHNV and CDR2 YYDKDF (reference sequence). The CDR3 totals 14 residues. V gave up 8 bases and J gave up 0 bases; unmatched junction bases: 5. CDR3 DNA sequence: TGTGCCACCCGAATCGGGGGGAGCACAGATACGCAGTATTTT. It translates to CATRIGGSTDTQYF. The whole variable domain, filled in from reference TRBV15 and TRBJ2-3, reads DAMVIQNPRYQVTQFGKPVTLSCSQTLNHNVMYWYQQKSSQAPKLLFHYYDKDFNNEADTPDNFQSRRPNTSFCFLDIRSPGLGDTAMYLCATRIGGSTDTQYFGPGTRLTVL.

In this sample, this clonotype turned up many times. This chain uses TRBV25-1 with TRBJ2-7; TRBD1 matches 11 bases. The ends lost 0 bases at V and 7 bases at J; junction bases unmatched: 5. From germline, CDR1 is MGHDK and CDR2 SYGVNS. The CDR3 contains 15 residues. The CDR3 is CASSEYGQGAWEQYF. For the CDR3, the DNA is TGTGCCAGCAGTGAATATGGACAGGGGGCATGGGAGCAGTACTTC.

This clonotype showed up just a few times. V and J are TRBV24-1 and TRBJ2-3; D is ambiguous. Germline V CDR1 and CDR2: KGHDR, SFDVKD. The ends were cut back, 3 bases at V and 2 bases at J, with 8 bases in the middle. This CDR3 is built from 14 residues. The CDR3 sequence is CATSDEIPTDTQYF. CDR3 coding DNA: TGTGCCACCAGTGATGAAATCCCCACAGATACGCAGTATTTT.

The rearrangement uses TRBV11-2 and TRBJ1-1, with TRBD1 matching 7 bases. V shed 5 bases, J shed 6 bases, and the junction held 9 bases outside the gene matches. This CDR3 is 14 amino acids long. Germline V gene lookup returns CDR1 SGHAT and CDR2 FQNNGV. Here the CDR3 reads CASSRATGAAEAFF. CDR3 bases: TGTGCCAGCAGCCGGGCCACAGGGGCCGCTGAAGCTTTCTTT. Full variable domain (outside the CDR3, taken from reference TRBV11-2 and TRBJ1-1): EAGVAQSPRYKIIEKRQSVAFWCNPISGHATLYWYQQILGQGPKLLIQFQNNGVVDDSQLPKDRFSAERLKGVDSTLKIQPAKLEDSAVYLCASSRATGAAEAFFGQGTRLTVV.

This clonotype came up many times. The CDR3 protein is CASSFSGDQPQHF. CDR3 nucleotide sequence: TGTGCCAGCAGTTTTTCAGGGGATCAGCCCCAGCATTTT. V gene TRBV12-3 or TRBV12-4 combines with J gene TRBJ1-5, with D possibly being TRBD1 (6 bases). V gave up 3 bases and J gave up 5 bases, with 8 bases separating them. The CDR3 sequence is 13 residues long.

This clonotype was observed a few times. V gene TRBV18 combines with J gene TRBJ1-1; possible D gene TRBD1, 6 bases. Germline CDR1 reads KGHSH; CDR2 reads LQKENI. V was trimmed by 6 bases and J by 4 bases, leaving 15 bases between them. This CDR3 region has 14 residues. CDR3 nucleotide sequence: TGTGCCAGCTCTCAACAGGGCGGGGGCACTGAAGCTTTCTTT. As protein: CASSQQGGGTEAFF.